The 16 T cell receptor beta chains below come from one sample, sequenced in a study of cytomegalovirus exposure and HLA in healthy donors. Researchers ran the PCR with 60 Vbeta and 13 Jbeta primers. The assay was immunoSEQ multiplex PCR, and TCRdb's table has in-frame clones only and misses some. The sample holds hundreds of thousands of clones, about four fifths seen once. Material for sequencing was PBMCs. The receptors stem from a man aged 30 to 45 in good health and CMV-seronegative.

The V and J genes are TRBV9 and TRBJ2-3; D is ambiguous. Germline CDR1 is SGDLS and CDR2 is YYNGEE. The CDR3 is 13 amino acids. Deletions cut 0 bases from V and 4 bases from J, with 6 bases between. The CDR3 nucleotides read TGTGCCAGCAGCGTAGACGGTTCAGATACGCAGTATTTT. This translates into CASSVDGSDTQYF.

The chain is built from TRBV2 and TRBJ2-3; no firm D call. V was shortened by 0 bases and J by 5 bases, with 9 bases between the two germline ends. This CDR3 is 14 amino acids long. Germline loops: CDR1 SNHLY, CDR2 FYNNEI. CDR3 bases: TGTGCCAGCAGTGAAGCCCGTTTAGTAGATACGCAGTATTTT. It translates to CASSEARLVDTQYF.

The chain has TRBV27 and TRBJ1-2; TRBD1 is a possible D gene (5 bases). The CDR3 totals 13 residues. Germline CDR1 reads MNHEY; CDR2 reads SMNVEV (reference sequence). With 6 bases removed from V and 8 bases from J, the gap between germline ends came to 16 bases. CDR3 in amino acids: CASSPVRGLGYTF. The CDR3 region has the DNA TGTGCCAGCAGCCCCGTTAGGGGATTGGGCTACACCTTC.

This chain uses TRBV7-9 with TRBJ2-5, with 9 bases lining up with TRBD2. V shed 2 bases and J 2 bases; nucleotides not matched to a gene: 6. This CDR3 comprises 16 residues. Germline-derived CDR1 and CDR2 are SEHNR and FQNEAQ (reference sequence). CDR3 residues: CASSLSSGTLQETQYF. For the CDR3, the DNA is TGTGCCAGCAGCTTATCTAGCGGGACCTTACAAGAGACCCAGTACTTC.

The chain joins TRBV7-8 to TRBJ2-3; TRBD2 might be the D (6 bases). The CDR3 length is 17 residues. Trimming removed 3 bases at V and 6 bases at J, with 22 bases between. Germline-derived CDR1 and CDR2 are SGHVS and FQNEAQ. Here the CDR3 reads CASSFLGGVRDSDTQYF. CDR3 in DNA: TGTGCCAGCAGCTTTTTAGGAGGAGTTAGGGACTCGGATACGCAGTATTTT.

The sample holds a few counts of this clone. CDR3 coding DNA: TGCGCCAGCAGCTTGGCCATAGGAGGGATCGGAGAGACCCAGTACTTC. Its protein is CASSLAIGGIGETQYF. The V and J genes are TRBV5-1 and TRBJ2-5; possibly TRBD2 for D (6 bases). Germline CDR1 reads SGHRS; CDR2 reads YFSETQ. The CDR3 extends over 16 amino acids. Trimming removed 0 bases at V and 4 bases at J, with 16 bases between.

The rearrangement links TRBV7-6 to TRBJ2-3; TRBD2 matches 7 bases. The junction had 18 bases not matched to a gene; V was cut back by 4 bases and J by 5 bases. Germline assignment: CDR1 SGHVS and CDR2 FNYEAQ. The CDR3 totals 18 residues. DNA of the CDR3: TGTGCCAGCAGCTCCGGGACTATTGGCCTCCCTACGGTAGATACGCAGTATTTT. This gives the protein CASSSGTIGLPTVDTQYF.

As to this clone: Other DNA sequences from this sample encode an identical CDR3 as well. V and J are TRBV28 and TRBJ2-7; a possible D gene is TRBD2 (5 bases). Germline CDR1 and CDR2: MDHEN and SYDVKM. This CDR3 is built from 14 residues. The V end was cut by 2 bases, the J end by 0 bases, with 8 bases between. The CDR3 is CASSLAGSSYEQYF. In DNA, the CDR3 is TGTGCCAGCAGTTTAGCTGGGAGCTCCTACGAGCAGTACTTC.

There are a few counts of this clone. This chain uses TRBV6-6 with TRBJ1-5; D possibly corresponds to TRBD1 (5 bases). This CDR3 spans 15 amino acids. CDR1 is MNHNY, CDR2 SVGAGI, per germline (reference sequence). V was clipped by 5 bases and J by 3 bases, with 14 bases between them. CDR3 protein: CASSTGPRLNQPQHF. In DNA, the CDR3 is TGTGCCAGCAGTACAGGACCGAGACTCAATCAGCCCCAGCATTTT.

The chain combines TRBV12-5 with TRBJ1-2, with TRBD1 matching over 7 bases. The CDR3 is made up of 16 amino acids. Germline V gene data show CDR1 as LGHNT and CDR2 as FRNRAP. After removal of 1 base from V and 8 bases from J, the junction contained 13 bases not matched to a gene. DNA for the CDR3: TGTGCTAGTGGTTTGGCCTCCAGGGGGGTCTTAATCGGCTACACCTTC. Amino acid sequence: CASGLASRGVLIGYTF. Drawing the rest from reference TRBV12-5 and TRBJ1-2, the complete variable domain is DARVTQTPRHKVTEMGQEVTMRCQPILGHNTVFWYRQTMMQGLELLAYFRNRAPLDDSGMPKDRFSAEMPDATLATLKIQPSEPRDSAVYFCASGLASRGVLIGYTFGSGTRLTVV.

As DNA, the CDR3 is TGTGCCAGCAGCGTAGTGCCTACGCTGAACACTGAAGCTTTCTTT. This translates into CASSVVPTLNTEAFF. The J gene is TRBJ1-1, the V gene TRBV9; the D is unclear. The V end lost 0 bases, the J end lost 0 bases, and 9 bases lay between the germline ends. CDR1 and CDR2 from the germline V gene are SGDLS and YYNGEE. The CDR3 is 15 amino acids.

This clone showed up just once. V usage is TRBV7-9 and J usage is TRBJ2-2, with a weak D call TRBD2 (6 bases). V shed 3 bases and J shed 4 bases, with 12 bases lying between them. The V gene's germline CDR1 is SEHNR and CDR2 FQNEAQ (reference sequence). The CDR3 contains 15 residues. CDR3 in amino acids: CASSLGGWVTGELFF. CDR3 nucleotides: TGTGCCAGCAGCTTGGGGGGATGGGTCACCGGGGAGCTGTTTTTT.

This chain uses TRBV5-1 with TRBJ2-7, with 8 bases identical to TRBD2. CDR1 and CDR2 from the germline V gene are SGHRS and YFSETQ. V was clipped by 7 bases and J by 6 bases; unmatched bases: 15. This CDR3 is 15 amino acids long. The CDR3 sequence: CASRPSGLVKSEQYF. In nucleotides, the CDR3 is TGCGCCAGCCGCCCCTCGGGACTAGTTAAGTCCGAGCAGTACTTC.

The V call is TRBV2, the J call TRBJ2-2, with 14 bases matching TRBD2. Germline lookup yields CDR1 SNHLY and CDR2 FYNNEI. Trimming removed 5 bases from V and 7 bases from J; junction bases left unmatched: 12. CDR3 length equals 18 residues. CDR3 sequence (DNA): TGTGCCAGCAGTACCACAGGGACTAGCGGGGGCCTGGTCGGGGAGCTGTTTTTT. Translating it yields CASSTTGTSGGLVGELFF.

The CDR3 bases are TGTGCCAGTAGTATCTCACGGTACAATGAGCAGTTCTTC. It is translated as CASSISRYNEQFF. The chain couples TRBV19 to TRBJ2-1; no clear D gene. This CDR3 region has 13 residues. Looked up from germline, CDR1 is LNHDA and CDR2 is SQIVND (reference sequence). Between the trimmed V and J ends, which lost 3 bases and 4 bases, there was a span of 7 bases.

The rearrangement links TRBV28 to TRBJ2-3; 11 positions match TRBD2. Per the germline V gene, CDR1 is MDHEN and CDR2 is SYDVKM. The CDR3 contains 20 residues. After removal of 2 bases from V and 1 base from J, the junction contained 14 bases not matched to a gene. Here the CDR3 reads CASSLRRGTSGGGGTDTQYF. Here the CDR3 DNA reads TGTGCCAGCAGTTTAAGGCGGGGGACTAGCGGAGGGGGGGGCACAGATACGCAGTATTTT.